One and the same sample provided the 26 T cell receptor beta chains below, sequenced in a study of radiotherapy plus CTLA-4 blockade in lung cancer. Clones were read by immunoSEQ multiplex PCR, and TCRdb kept only the in-frame ones, dropping some. The data contain some 92,000 clones, around 83% of them singletons. Sequences were derived from peripheral blood, sampled from a patient treated with radiotherapy plus ipilimumab. These receptors all stem from a human donor with non-small cell lung cancer who had a partial response to radiotherapy plus ipilimumab.

The chain carries TRBV5-6 and TRBJ2-4; D is uncertain. The germline V gene has CDR1 SGHDT and CDR2 YYEEEE. V was cut by 0 bases and J by 9 bases, with 13 bases left in between. This CDR3 is 14 amino acids long. CDR3 sequence: CASSLAELVSIQYF. The CDR3 DNA is TGTGCCAGCAGCTTGGCTGAACTCGTGAGCATTCAGTACTTC.

V is TRBV30 and J is TRBJ2-3; a possible D gene is TRBD2 (6 bases). The V gene lost 4 bases and the J gene lost 4 bases, with 15 bases spanning the gap. Germline V gene data show CDR1 as GTSNPN and CDR2 as SVGIG (reference sequence). The CDR3 contains 14 residues. The CDR3 sequence: CAWNWAGLADTQYF. The CDR3 nucleotides read TGTGCCTGGAATTGGGCGGGATTAGCAGATACGCAGTATTTT.

This chain joins TRBV29-1 and TRBJ2-3, with 8 bases aligning to TRBD2. Germline trimming cut 5 bases from V and 4 bases from J; bases unmatched to any gene: 8. This CDR3 spans 14 amino acids. Germline CDR1 and CDR2: SQVTM and ANQGSEA. CDR3 bases: TGCAGCGTTTGGAGCGGGAGTCGGGCAGATACGCAGTATTTT. Protein product: CSVWSGSRADTQYF.

The chain joins TRBV28 to TRBJ2-1; D not resolved. The V end lost 7 bases, the J end lost 4 bases, and 14 bases lay between the germline ends. Germline CDR1 is MDHEN and CDR2 is SYDVKM. CDR3 length equals 14 residues. CDR3 DNA: TGTGCCAGCAATTCTAGGAACGTTTACAATGAGCAGTTCTTC. Translated: CASNSRNVYNEQFF.

The chain carries TRBV6-5 and TRBJ1-3; D is uncertain. The CDR3 extends over 13 amino acids. The germline CDR1 and CDR2 sequences are MNHEY and SVGAGI. Between the trimmed V and J ends, which lost 4 bases and 3 bases, there was a span of 7 bases. Here the CDR3 reads CASSLFGGNTIYF. The DNA of the CDR3 is TGTGCCAGCAGTTTATTCGGTGGAAACACCATATATTTT.

This clone has a single count. The chain couples TRBV19 to TRBJ1-5, with TRBD1 matching over 7 bases. CDR1 LNHDA and CDR2 SQIVND come from the germline V gene (reference sequence). V lost 2 bases and J lost 2; bases outside the gene matches: 3. This CDR3 spans 15 amino acids. Here the CDR3 reads CASSIIGQGNQPQHF. The CDR3 nucleotides are TGTGCCAGTAGTATAATAGGACAGGGCAATCAGCCCCAGCATTTT.

This sequence joins TRBV29-1 and TRBJ2-4; 9 bases are shared with TRBD2. The J call may not be correct, given that the DNA end is closer to TRBJ2-7. The length of the CDR3 is 14 residues. Germline values: CDR1 SQVTM, CDR2 ANQGSEA. CDR3 residues: CSVAPAGGPFEQYF. CDR3 bases: TGCAGCGTGGCCCCCGCGGGAGGGCCATTCGAGCAGTACTTC.

This clone was found a few times. The J gene is TRBJ1-1, the V gene TRBV9; D not resolved. In germline, CDR1 is SGDLS, CDR2 YYNGEE. The V gene lost 2 bases and the J gene lost 2 bases, with 7 bases spanning the gap. The CDR3 runs 13 residues. The chain's CDR3 is CASSVGDNTEAFF. The CDR3 bases are TGTGCCAGCAGCGTCGGAGATAACACTGAAGCTTTCTTT.

The rearrangement uses TRBV11-2 and TRBJ2-5; weak D call: TRBD1 (6 bases). This CDR3 spans 15 amino acids. Germline V gives CDR1 SGHAT, CDR2 FQNNGV. Trimming stripped 5 bases from V and 4 bases from J, with 17 bases between. In DNA, the CDR3 is TGTGCCAGCAGCCCCGGTGGGGGCCCCGGAGAGACCCAGTACTTC. It encodes CASSPGGGPGETQYF. The full variable domain, in which reference TRBV11-2 and TRBJ2-5 provide the parts outside the CDR3, is EAGVAQSPRYKIIEKRQSVAFWCNPISGHATLYWYQQILGQGPKLLIQFQNNGVVDDSQLPKDRFSAERLKGVDSTLKIQPAKLEDSAVYLCASSPGGGPGETQYFGPGTRLLVL.

The chain couples TRBV29-1 to TRBJ2-3, with TRBD2 matching over 8 bases. Germline CDR1 and CDR2: SQVTM and ANQGSEA. CDR3 size: 16 residues. Unmatched junction bases numbered 12, after V lost 1 base and J lost 6 bases. The CDR3 is CSVEARTSTLWDTQYF. The CDR3 coding sequence is TGCAGCGTTGAAGCCCGGACTAGCACCCTATGGGATACGCAGTATTTT.

The rearrangement uses TRBV11-2 and TRBJ2-1; D uncertain. The germline gives CDR1 SGHAT, CDR2 FQNNGV. This CDR3 region has 14 residues. Between the trimmed V and J ends, which lost 5 bases and 4 bases, there was a span of 12 bases. The CDR3 loop is CASSMRQLYNEQFF. CDR3 DNA: TGTGCCAGCAGCATGAGGCAGCTATACAATGAGCAGTTCTTC. The full variable domain, completed using reference TRBV11-2 and TRBJ2-1, is EAGVAQSPRYKIIEKRQSVAFWCNPISGHATLYWYQQILGQGPKLLIQFQNNGVVDDSQLPKDRFSAERLKGVDSTLKIQPAKLEDSAVYLCASSMRQLYNEQFFGPGTRLTVL.

V usage is TRBV9 and J usage is TRBJ2-5, with D tentatively TRBD2 (6 bases). This CDR3 is built from 14 residues. The germline V gene encodes CDR1 SGDLS and CDR2 YYNGEE. V lost 6 bases to trimming and J lost 3 bases, with 15 bases between them. CDR3 region: CASTTGGAEETQYF. CDR3 DNA: TGTGCCAGCACAACAGGCGGGGCCGAAGAGACCCAGTACTTC.

The V and J genes are TRBV7-3 and TRBJ1-1; D perhaps matches TRBD1 (6 bases). The CDR3 extends over 14 amino acids. The germline gives CDR1 SGHTA, CDR2 FQGTGA. V was shortened by 4 bases and J by 1 base, with 10 bases between the two germline ends. This CDR3 is CASSWGRANTEAFF. The CDR3 region has the DNA TGTGCCAGCAGCTGGGGGCGGGCGAACACTGAAGCTTTCTTT.

This clone was seen only a few times. V is TRBV6-1 and J is TRBJ1-2; D is ambiguous. The V gene lost 4 bases and the J gene lost 4 bases, with 22 bases spanning the gap. The length of the CDR3 is 17 residues. Looked up from germline, CDR1 is MNHNS and CDR2 is SASEGT. The CDR3 DNA is TGTGCCAGCAGTGTCGAGGGTATGAATCGGGCTGGCTATGGCTACACCTTC. The encoded protein is CASSVEGMNRAGYGYTF.

The chain couples TRBV7-9 to TRBJ2-3; 16 bases line up with TRBD2. J lost 3 bases, V lost 4 bases, and 10 bases had no gene match. The CDR3 is 19 amino acids. The germline V gene has CDR1 SEHNR and CDR2 FQNEAQ (reference sequence). The CDR3 nucleotides are TGTGCCAGCAGCTGGGGGGGGACTAGCGGGAGGGCCGGGACAGATACGCAGTATTTT. It codes for CASSWGGTSGRAGTDTQYF.

This clone was observed a few times. The CDR3 DNA sequence: TGTGCCAGCAGTCGGTCTCTGATACAAGAGACCCAGTACTTC. Its protein product is CASSRSLIQETQYF. The V gene is TRBV2, the J gene TRBJ2-5; D is unresolved. Trimming removed 5 bases at V and 2 bases at J, with 12 bases between. The CDR3 is 14 residues long. Germline V gene lookup returns CDR1 SNHLY and CDR2 FYNNEI.

In its sample, this clone was seen a few times. The genes are TRBV19 and TRBJ2-3; 8 nucleotides align to TRBD1. Germline-derived CDR1 and CDR2 are LNHDA and SQIVND (reference sequence). The CDR3 length is 16 residues. The junction had 9 bases not matched to a gene; V was cut back by 5 bases and J by 2 bases. The CDR3 DNA sequence: TGTGCCAGTAGTGTGGGGACAGGCCCTTTCACAGATACGCAGTATTTT. This sequence encodes CASSVGTGPFTDTQYF.

This chain connects TRBV7-3 to TRBJ1-1; no reliable D call. V was trimmed by 1 base and J by 0 bases, leaving 21 bases between them. CDR3 size: 19 residues. Germline assignment: CDR1 SGHTA and CDR2 FQGTGA. The CDR3 nucleotides read TGTGCCAGCAGCTTAAACCCGATCGGATGGGAGAGGGTGAACACTGAAGCTTTCTTT. It is translated as CASSLNPIGWERVNTEAFF.

The V call is TRBV18, the J call TRBJ2-3; 8 positions agree with TRBD2. Trimming took 6 bases from V and 0 from J; bases not matched to a gene: 11. Germline-derived CDR1 and CDR2 are KGHSH and LQKENI. The CDR3 totals 17 residues. CDR3 coding DNA: TGTGCCAGCTCTCTCCTTTCCGCTAGCGGGAGCACAGATACGCAGTATTTT. Translated, it gives CASSLLSASGSTDTQYF.

The rearrangement links TRBV7-9 to TRBJ2-3; tentative D call: TRBD2 (5 bases). Germline assignment: CDR1 SEHNR and CDR2 FQNEAQ (reference sequence). This CDR3 spans 14 amino acids. V was trimmed by 1 base and J by 2 bases, leaving 7 bases between them. In DNA form, the CDR3 reads TGTGCCAGCAGCTTAGAGGACTTCACAGATACGCAGTATTTT. The encoded protein is CASSLEDFTDTQYF. Looking up the rest from reference TRBV7-9 and TRBJ2-3 gives the full variable domain: DTGVSQNPRHKITKRGQNVTFRCDPISEHNRLYWYRQTLGQGPEFLTYFQNEAQLEKSRLLSDRFSAERPKGSFSTLEIQRTEQGDSAMYLCASSLEDFTDTQYFGPGTRLTVL.

The J gene is TRBJ2-2, the V gene TRBV4-1, with D unresolved. This CDR3 is built from 16 residues. Germline V CDR1 and CDR2: MGHRA, YSYEKL. V gave up 2 bases and J gave up 4 bases, with 14 bases separating them. CDR3 DNA sequence: TGCGCCAGCAGCCAAAAAGTGCTAAGCCTCACCGGGGAGCTGTTTTTT. Amino acid sequence: CASSQKVLSLTGELFF.

CDR3 region: CSVEDTGRDEKLFF. The CDR3, as DNA: TGCAGCGTTGAAGATACAGGGAGGGATGAAAAACTGTTTTTT. V gene TRBV29-1 combines with J gene TRBJ1-4; perhaps TRBD1 as D (6 bases). The CDR3 is 14 amino acids. Germline V gene lookup returns CDR1 SQVTM and CDR2 ANQGSEA. Trimming left V 0 bases short and J 6 bases short, with 11 bases between.

V usage is TRBV18 and J usage is TRBJ1-3; D ambiguous. Germline-derived CDR1 and CDR2 are KGHSH and LQKENI. The CDR3 totals 16 residues. V lost 6 bases to trimming and J lost 4 bases, with 19 bases between them. This chain's CDR3 is CASSPMTLQSGNTIYF. CDR3 nucleotide sequence: TGTGCCAGCTCCCCCATGACTCTGCAAAGCGGAAACACCATATATTTT.

The chain couples TRBV2 to TRBJ1-5; D not resolved. The CDR3 contains 13 residues. V dropped 5 bases and J dropped 0 bases, with 5 bases sitting between them. The germline CDR1 and CDR2 sequences are SNHLY and FYNNEI. In DNA form, the CDR3 reads TGTGCCAGCAGTTCAGGTAGCAATCAGCCCCAGCATTTT. The encoded protein is CASSSGSNQPQHF.

This chain links TRBV18 with TRBJ2-7; 7 bases match TRBD1. The CDR3 covers 14 residues. Germline V lookup: CDR1 KGHSH, CDR2 LQKENI. Losses at the gene ends were 3 bases for V and 4 bases for J; bases not matched to a gene: 6. In DNA form, the CDR3 reads TGTGCCAGCTCACCCTCGCGACAGGGTTACGAGCAGTACTTC. Its protein product is CASSPSRQGYEQYF.

V is TRBV6-5 and J is TRBJ2-5; the match to TRBD1 covers 7 bases. The CDR3 is made up of 16 amino acids. Trimming at V came to 0 bases and at J to 2 bases, leaving 6 bases not matched to a gene. CDR1 and CDR2 from the germline V gene are MNHEY and SVGAGI. This CDR3 is CASSYSPTGVQETQYF. The DNA of the CDR3 is TGTGCCAGCAGTTACTCGCCAACAGGGGTTCAAGAGACCCAGTACTTC.